This T cell receptor beta chain was retrieved from a study of response to subunit inactivated influenza vaccine. Whole-study results and caveats: Authors suggested each seasonal influenza vaccination recruits few new T cells.

MiXCR was run by TCRdb on the RT-PCR reads, yielding one entry per CDR3 protein. In the table there are hundreds of thousands of distinct CDR3 sequences, 10% to 15% of which are singletons. This clonotype was seen more than once but under ten times. The antigen is undetermined. At one boundary the junction diverges from the germline segment, which might be a read error. The sequencing used PBMCs from blood, collected 40 to 50 days after vaccination. The origin of this receptor is a man between 50 and 59 years old who received an inactivated influenza vaccine.

This CDR3 reads CASSYSWASTDAQYF. DNA for the CDR3: TGTGCCAGCAGTTACTCGTGGGCGAGCACAGATGCGCAGTATTTT. The gene calls are TRBV6-5 and TRBJ2-3; D unresolved. The CDR3 runs 15 residues. CDR1 is MNHEY and CDR2 is SVGAGI in the germline V gene.